This T cell receptor beta chain emerged from a study of T cell repertoires in cytomegalovirus infection. TCRdb reprocessed the reads with MiXCR, giving one entry per CDR3 protein. The profile covers about 360,000 distinct CDR3 sequences, with about a sixth appearing a single time and around 9.3% taken by the ten largest. V shed 1 base and J 5 bases; nucleotides not matched to a gene: 10. Germline assignment: CDR1 SGHVS and CDR2 FNYEAQ. The CDR3 extends over 16 amino acids. This clonotype showed up just a few times. The sample was PBMCs. The chain has TRBV7-6 and TRBJ2-5; 7 bases are shared with TRBD2. The receptor was derived from a human donor in good health (CMV status not recorded). Some clones in this sample may be carry-over from other donors' samples. The DNA for the CDR3 is TGTGCCAGCAGCTTAGAAGCGGGGAGCGTTTATGAGACCCAGTACTTC. Translated, it gives CASSLEAGSVYETQYF.